A single TCR beta chain is shown here with its context. CDR3 length: 13 residues. CDR1 is SEHNR and CDR2 is FQNEAQ in the germline V gene (reference sequence). The data originate from a study of blood T cells in healthy people across ages. Next came a second PCR, run for about 7 to 11 cycles, which used a sample-barcoded 5' primer along with a J-beta primer mix. A 12-random-nucleotide template-switch adaptor tagged each cDNA molecule. Each CDR3 protein gets one entry after TCRdb re-called the 5' RACE reads with MiXCR. Seen here are over 1,500,000 distinct CDR3 sequences, roughly two fifths observed once, and the top ten hold approximately 22%.

The rearrangement links TRBV7-9 to TRBJ1-5, with D hard to call. The J call may be mistaken, given a closer DNA end match to TRBJ2-3. This receptor was obtained from a human donor in good health. Sequenced: blood. The CDR3 sequence is CASSHTNNQPQYF. The CDR3 region has the DNA TGTGCCAGCAGCCATACAAACAATCAGCCCCAGTATTTT.